This T cell receptor beta chain stems from a study of metastatic and nonmetastatic thyroid tumors. Until they underwent thyroid surgery, no patient had received any treatment. Germline V gives CDR1 SGHRS, CDR2 YFSETQ. CDR3 length: 15 residues. Trimming left V 1 base short and J 2 bases short, with 12 bases between. This clone was counted at least ten times. Using MiXCR, TCRdb re-called clones from the PCR reads. The sample lists about 82,000 clones, 12% occurring once. The TCR sequence derives from a female donor with papillary thyroid cancer or a benign thyroid nodule (not recorded which). Some clones in this sample may be carry-over from other donors' samples. The sequencing input was tumor tissue. The chain has TRBV5-1 and TRBJ2-5; D is ambiguous. The DNA for the CDR3 is TGCGCCAGCAGCTTGTTATCACCCAAACAAGAGACCCAGTACTTC. Amino acids: CASSLLSPKQETQYF.